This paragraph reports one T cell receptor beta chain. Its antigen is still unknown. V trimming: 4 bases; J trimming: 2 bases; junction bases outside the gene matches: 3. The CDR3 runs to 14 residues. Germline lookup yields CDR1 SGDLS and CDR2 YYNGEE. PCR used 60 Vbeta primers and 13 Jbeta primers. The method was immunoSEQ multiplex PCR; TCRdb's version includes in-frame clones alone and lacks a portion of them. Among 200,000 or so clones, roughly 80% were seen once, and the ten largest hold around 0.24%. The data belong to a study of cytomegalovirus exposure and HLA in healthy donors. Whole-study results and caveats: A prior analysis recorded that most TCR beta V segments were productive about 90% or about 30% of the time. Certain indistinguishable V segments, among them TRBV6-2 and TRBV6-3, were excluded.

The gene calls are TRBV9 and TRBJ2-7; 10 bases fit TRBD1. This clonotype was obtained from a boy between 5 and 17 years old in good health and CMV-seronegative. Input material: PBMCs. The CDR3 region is CASSLGQGAYEQYF. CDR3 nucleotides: TGTGCCAGCAGCCTTGGACAGGGGGCCTACGAGCAGTACTTC.